This T cell receptor (beta chain) was sequenced during a study of patients and donors after allogeneic stem cell transplantation. In this sample, this clonotype turned up a few times. V lost 5 bases and J lost 0, with 19 bases in between. The CDR3 consists of 18 residues. TCRdb independently ran MiXCR on the RT-PCR reads; one entry per CDR3 protein. This sample has roughly 41,000 distinct CDR3 sequences, with around a third found just once. The clonotype was recovered from a human donor who was either an allogeneic HSCT recipient or a stem cell or donor lymphocyte infusion donor (not recorded which). It is not recorded whose cells these are; they may come from a transplant donor. The chain is built from TRBV12-3 or TRBV12-4 and TRBJ2-2; possible D gene TRBD2, 7 bases. Sequencing was carried out using blood, either unsorted or a sorted T cell fraction (not recorded which). The CDR3 here is CASSPLGGGKANTGELFF. CDR3 DNA sequence: TGTGCCAGCAGTCCTCTAGGGGGGGGAAAGGCGAACACCGGGGAGCTGTTTTTT.